The sequence of this T cell receptor beta chain was determined in a study of tumor-infiltrating lymphocytes in primary liver carcinoma. Overall study: Patients of both sexes were 30 to 69 years old. Tumor stage was T1-T3 N0M0, and tumor size was roughly 4 to 11 cm across. Samples returned roughly 3.65 to 7.13 million productive TCRbeta reads, a yield that was similar across tissue types.

The template, roughly 0.45 ug total RNA, yielded TCR beta cDNA made with a constant-region primer. Libraries for TCR beta were built through three nested multiplex PCR rounds, which together made up a slightly modified ARM-PCR procedure. TCRdb called the multiplex PCR reads again in MiXCR, with one record for every CDR3 protein. Of about 320,000 distinct CDR3 sequences in the sample, 65% were seen once. Whole-study results and caveats: Tumor specimens were characterized by a significantly higher top-250-clone fraction than blood (p = 0.039).

A remark on this clonotype: What it recognizes is unknown. One junction end does not reproduce the germline sequence, and a read error may be involved.

Germline DNA was also extracted, and blood RNA was taken from unsorted whole blood. The specimen was peripheral blood. The source of this sequence is a man aged 35 to 55 with primary liver carcinoma and hepatitis B virus infection.

CDR3 sequence reads: CASGLGEARAGDLFF. The DNA of the CDR3 is TGTGCCAGCGGACTAGGGGAGGCTCGGGCCGGGGACCTGTTTTTT. The rearrangement links TRBV28 to TRBJ2-2, with 7 nucleotides matching TRBD2. The V gene's germline CDR1 is MDHEN and CDR2 SYDVKM. The CDR3 is 15 amino acids.